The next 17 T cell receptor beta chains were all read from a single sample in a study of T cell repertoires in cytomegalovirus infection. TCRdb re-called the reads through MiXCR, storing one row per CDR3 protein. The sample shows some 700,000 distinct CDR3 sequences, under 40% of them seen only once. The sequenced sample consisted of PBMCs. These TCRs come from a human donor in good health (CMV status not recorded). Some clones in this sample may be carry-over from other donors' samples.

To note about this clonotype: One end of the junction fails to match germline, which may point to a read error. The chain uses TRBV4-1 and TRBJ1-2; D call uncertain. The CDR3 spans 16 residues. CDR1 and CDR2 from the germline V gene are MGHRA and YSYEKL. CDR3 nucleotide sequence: TGCGCCATCAGCCAAGATAACCCCCGGGAGTGGTATGGCTACACCTTC. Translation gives CAISQDNPREWYGYTF.

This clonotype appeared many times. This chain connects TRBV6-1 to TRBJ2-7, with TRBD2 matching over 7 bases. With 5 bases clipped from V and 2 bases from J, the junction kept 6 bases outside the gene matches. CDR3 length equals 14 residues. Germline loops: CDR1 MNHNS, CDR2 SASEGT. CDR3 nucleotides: TGTGCCAGCAGTCCCAGAGCGGGACCCTACGAGCAGTACTTC. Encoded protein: CASSPRAGPYEQYF.

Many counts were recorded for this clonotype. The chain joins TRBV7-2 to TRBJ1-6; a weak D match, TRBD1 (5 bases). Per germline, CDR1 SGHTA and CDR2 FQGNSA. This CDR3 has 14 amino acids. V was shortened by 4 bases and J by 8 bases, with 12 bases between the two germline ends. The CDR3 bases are TGTGCCAGCAGCTGGGGACGGTCCGATTCACCCCTCCACTTT. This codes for CASSWGRSDSPLHF.

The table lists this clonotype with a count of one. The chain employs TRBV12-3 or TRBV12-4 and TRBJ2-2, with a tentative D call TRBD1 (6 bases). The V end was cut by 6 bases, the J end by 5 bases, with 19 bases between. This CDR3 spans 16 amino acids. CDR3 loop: CASRETGSSGTGELFF. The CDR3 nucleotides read TGTGCCAGCAGGGAGACAGGTTCCAGTGGGACCGGGGAGCTGTTTTTT.

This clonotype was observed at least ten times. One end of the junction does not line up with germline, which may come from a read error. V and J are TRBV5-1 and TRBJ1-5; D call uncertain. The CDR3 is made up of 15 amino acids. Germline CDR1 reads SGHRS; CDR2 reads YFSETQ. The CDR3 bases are TGTGCCAGCAGCTTAGAAGGGAATAGCAATCAGCCCCAGCATTTT. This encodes CASSLEGNSNQPQHF.

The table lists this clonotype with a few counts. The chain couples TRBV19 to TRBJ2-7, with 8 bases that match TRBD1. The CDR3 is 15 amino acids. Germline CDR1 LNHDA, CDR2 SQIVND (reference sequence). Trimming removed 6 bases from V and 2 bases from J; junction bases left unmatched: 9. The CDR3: CASRPGQGTTYEQYF. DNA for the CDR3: TGTGCCAGTAGACCCGGACAGGGTACAACCTACGAGCAGTACTTC.

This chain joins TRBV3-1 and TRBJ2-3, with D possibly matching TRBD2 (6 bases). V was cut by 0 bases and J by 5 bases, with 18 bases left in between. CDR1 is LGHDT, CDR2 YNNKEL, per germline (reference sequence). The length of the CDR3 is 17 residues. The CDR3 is CASSQEGLAGGRDTQYF. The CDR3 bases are TGTGCCAGCAGCCAAGAGGGGCTAGCCGGAGGGCGAGATACGCAGTATTTT.

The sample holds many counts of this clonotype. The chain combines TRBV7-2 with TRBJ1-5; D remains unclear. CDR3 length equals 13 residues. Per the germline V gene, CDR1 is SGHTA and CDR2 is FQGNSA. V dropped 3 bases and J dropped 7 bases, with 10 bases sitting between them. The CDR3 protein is CASSFREGQPQHF. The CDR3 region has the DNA TGTGCCAGCAGCTTCCGCGAGGGACAGCCCCAGCATTTT.

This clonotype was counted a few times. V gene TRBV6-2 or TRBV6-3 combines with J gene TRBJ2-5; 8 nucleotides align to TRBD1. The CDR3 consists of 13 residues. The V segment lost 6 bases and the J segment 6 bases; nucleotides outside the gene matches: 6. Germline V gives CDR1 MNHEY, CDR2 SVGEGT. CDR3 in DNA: TGTGCCAGCAGAGGGACAGGCGTAAAGACCCAGTACTTC. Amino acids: CASRGTGVKTQYF.

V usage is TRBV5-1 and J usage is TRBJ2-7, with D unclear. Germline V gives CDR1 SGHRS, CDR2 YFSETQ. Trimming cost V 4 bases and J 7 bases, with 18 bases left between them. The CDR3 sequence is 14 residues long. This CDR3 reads CASSQAARPGEQYF. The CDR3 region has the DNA TGCGCCAGCAGCCAAGCAGCTCGGCCTGGGGAGCAGTACTTC.

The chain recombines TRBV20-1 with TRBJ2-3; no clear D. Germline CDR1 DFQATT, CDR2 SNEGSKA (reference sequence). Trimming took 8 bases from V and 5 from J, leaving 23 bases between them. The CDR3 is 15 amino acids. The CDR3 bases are TGCAGTTCTACGCTTTTTAGAGAAATGGGAGATACGCAGTATTTT. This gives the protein CSSTLFREMGDTQYF.

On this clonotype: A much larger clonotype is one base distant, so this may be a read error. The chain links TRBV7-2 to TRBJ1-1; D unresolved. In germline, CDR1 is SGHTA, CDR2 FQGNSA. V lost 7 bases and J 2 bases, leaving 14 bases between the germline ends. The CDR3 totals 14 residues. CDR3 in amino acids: CASIFESGNTEAFF. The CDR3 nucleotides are TGTGCCAGCATCTTCGAGTCGGGTAACACTGAAGCTTTCTTT. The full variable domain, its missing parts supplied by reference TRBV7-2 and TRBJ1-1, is GAGVSQSPSNKVTEKGKDVELRCDPISGHTALYWYRQSLGQGLEFLIYFQGNSAPDKSGLPSDRFSAERTGGSVSTLTIQRTQQEDSAVYLCASIFESGNTEAFFGQGTRLTVV.

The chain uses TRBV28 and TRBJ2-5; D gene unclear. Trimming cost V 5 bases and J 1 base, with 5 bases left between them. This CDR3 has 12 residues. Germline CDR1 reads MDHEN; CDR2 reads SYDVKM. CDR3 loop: CASSAVQETQYF. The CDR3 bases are TGTGCCAGCAGTGCCGTCCAAGAGACCCAGTACTTC. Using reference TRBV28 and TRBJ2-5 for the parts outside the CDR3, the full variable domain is DVKVTQSSRYLVKRTGEKVFLECVQDMDHENMFWYRQDPGLGLRLIYFSYDVKMKEKGDIPEGYSVSREKKERFSLILESASTNQTSMYLCASSAVQETQYFGPGTRLLVL.

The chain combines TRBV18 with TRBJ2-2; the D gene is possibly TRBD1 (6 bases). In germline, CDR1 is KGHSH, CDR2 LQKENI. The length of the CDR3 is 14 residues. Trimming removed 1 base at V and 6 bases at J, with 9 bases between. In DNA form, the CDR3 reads TGTGCCAGCTCACCACTAGCAGGGGCCGGGGAGCTGTTTTTT. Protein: CASSPLAGAGELFF.

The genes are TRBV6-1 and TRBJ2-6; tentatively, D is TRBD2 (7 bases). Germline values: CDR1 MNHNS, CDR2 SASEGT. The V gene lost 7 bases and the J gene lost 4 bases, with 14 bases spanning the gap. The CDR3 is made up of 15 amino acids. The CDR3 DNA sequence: TGTGCCAGCACCTTGGGGGGGGCCGGGGCCAACGTCCTGACTTTC. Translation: CASTLGGAGANVLTF.

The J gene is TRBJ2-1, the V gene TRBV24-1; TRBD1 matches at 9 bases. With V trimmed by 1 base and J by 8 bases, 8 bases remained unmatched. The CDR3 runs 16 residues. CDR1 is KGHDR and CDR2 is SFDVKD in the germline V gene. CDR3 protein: CATSDFAGTGTDEQFF. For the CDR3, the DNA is TGTGCCACCAGTGATTTCGCCGGGACAGGGACCGATGAGCAGTTCTTC.

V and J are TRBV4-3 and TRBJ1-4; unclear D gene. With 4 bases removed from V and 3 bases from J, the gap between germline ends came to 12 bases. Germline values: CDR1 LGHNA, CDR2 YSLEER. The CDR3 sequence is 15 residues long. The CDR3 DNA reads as TGCGCCAGCAGCCTGCCCGACTCGCCTAATGAAAAACTGTTTTTT. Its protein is CASSLPDSPNEKLFF.